Detailed here is one T cell receptor (beta chain). The CDR3 sequence is 14 residues long. This sample stems from a study of T cell changes during pregnancy in multiple sclerosis. This table comes from immunoSEQ multiplex PCR, and its TCRdb copy is limited to in-frame clones, with some not included. This table holds tens of thousands of clones, around nine tenths found once. The rearrangement links TRBV12-1 to TRBJ1-1; TRBD1, as called in the table, went unchecked against the DNA. TRBV12-1 is annotated as a pseudogene. This receptor was taken from a female donor in good health, enrolled as a control in a pregnancy study. The material was peripheral blood, obtained in the first trimester of pregnancy. The CDR3 region has the DNA TGTGCCAGCAGCGAAGGACAGGAGTACACTGAAGCTTTCTTT. Translated: CASSEGQEYTEAFF.